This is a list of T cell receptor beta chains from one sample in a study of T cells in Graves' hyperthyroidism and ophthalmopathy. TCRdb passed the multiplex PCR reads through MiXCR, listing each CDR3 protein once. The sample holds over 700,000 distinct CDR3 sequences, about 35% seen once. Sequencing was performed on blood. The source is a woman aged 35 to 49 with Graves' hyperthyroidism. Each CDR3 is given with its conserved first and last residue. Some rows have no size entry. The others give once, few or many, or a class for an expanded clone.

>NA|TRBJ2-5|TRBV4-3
CASSPTSGGAGETQYF
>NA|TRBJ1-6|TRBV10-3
CAISDRSKDSPLHF
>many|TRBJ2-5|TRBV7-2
CASSLAGALLQETQYF
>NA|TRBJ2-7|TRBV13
CASSSGAGPLKKRGF
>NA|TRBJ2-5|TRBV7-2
CASSGGGFQETQYF
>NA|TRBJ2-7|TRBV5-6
CASSLELGQYF
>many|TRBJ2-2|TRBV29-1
CSVDTRNTGELFF
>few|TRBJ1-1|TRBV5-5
CASSFGRLRNTEAFF
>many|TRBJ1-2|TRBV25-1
CASSEQGWGSNYGYTF
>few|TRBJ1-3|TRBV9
CASSGGESHRGRNTIYF
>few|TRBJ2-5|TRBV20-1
CSAPTSGFQETQYF
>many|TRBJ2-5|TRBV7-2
CASSLPLARETQYF
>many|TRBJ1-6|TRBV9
CASSVGSADNSPLHF
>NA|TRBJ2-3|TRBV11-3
CASSLDIGGTDTQYF
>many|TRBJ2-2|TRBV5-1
CASRGQGTGELFF
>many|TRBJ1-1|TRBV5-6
CASSFGLSTEAFF
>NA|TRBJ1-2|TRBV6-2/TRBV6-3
CASSYSENYGYTF
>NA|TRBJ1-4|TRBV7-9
CASSFPTGTAEKLFF
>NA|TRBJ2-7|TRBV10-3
CAISGDSDSSYEQYF
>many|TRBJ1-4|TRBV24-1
CATSDGKDLGTNEKLFF
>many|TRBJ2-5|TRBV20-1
CSARDMRETQYF
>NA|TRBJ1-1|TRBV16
CASSQSPGASTEAFF
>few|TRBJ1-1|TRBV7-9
CASSLDSYTEAFF
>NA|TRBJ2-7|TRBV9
CASSLVGRTSGSHEQYF
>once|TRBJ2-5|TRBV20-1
CSARDETGLAGGTQYF
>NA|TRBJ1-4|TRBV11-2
CASSLSSVNEKLFF
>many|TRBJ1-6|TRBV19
CASDTGVGSPLHF
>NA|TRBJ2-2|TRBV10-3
CAISEKVDRAAGELFF
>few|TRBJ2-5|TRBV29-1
CSVEGGPEGTQYF
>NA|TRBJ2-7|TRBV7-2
CASSLGDGDYEQYF
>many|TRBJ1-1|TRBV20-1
CSANTRNTEAFF
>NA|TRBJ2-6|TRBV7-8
CASSLAPGLVSGANVLTF
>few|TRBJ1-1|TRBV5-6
CASSASLTPGAFF
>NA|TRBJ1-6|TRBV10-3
CAITSGTGASPLHF
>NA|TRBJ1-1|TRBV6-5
CASSYSRTGLDTEAFF
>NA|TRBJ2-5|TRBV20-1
CSARGSTQGTQYF
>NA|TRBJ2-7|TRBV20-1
CSARRPGYEQYF
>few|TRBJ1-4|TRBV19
CASSIREWANEKLFF
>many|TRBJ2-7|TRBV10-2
CASSGRTAMSYEQYF
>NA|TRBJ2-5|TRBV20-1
CSASPSGQAQYF
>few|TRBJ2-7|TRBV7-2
CASRVGLADYEQYF
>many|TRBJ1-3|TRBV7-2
CASSPGGGGNTIYF
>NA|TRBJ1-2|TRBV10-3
CAISTATRNYGYTF
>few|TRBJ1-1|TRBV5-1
CASSPRRGGETFF
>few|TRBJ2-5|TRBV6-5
CASSSSGGTQETQYF
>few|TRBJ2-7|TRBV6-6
CASSISQMGEQYF
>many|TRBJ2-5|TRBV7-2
CASSSQRETQYF
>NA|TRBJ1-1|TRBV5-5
CASSLVAESEAFF
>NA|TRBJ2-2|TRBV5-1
CASSLSGGRNTGELLF
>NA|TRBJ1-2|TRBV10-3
CAISDSSDYGYTF
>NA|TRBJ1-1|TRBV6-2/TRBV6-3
CASSRRLMNTEAFF
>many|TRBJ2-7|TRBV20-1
CSAPGQAYEQYF
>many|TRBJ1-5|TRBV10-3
CAISQSQADQPQHF
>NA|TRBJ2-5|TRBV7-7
CASSRIGTGGRETQYF